The following is a TCR beta chain sequence with its context. The target antigen is unknown. Generated by immunoSEQ multiplex PCR, the TCRdb table keeps only in-frame clones and is missing some. Here the sample spans around 20,000 clones, approximately 71% being singletons. V was pared by 5 bases and J by 0 bases, with 13 bases between. This CDR3 has 16 residues. Germline loops: CDR1 SGHVS, CDR2 FNYEAQ. This entry comes from a study of immune evolution from preneoplasia to lung adenocarcinoma. Notes on the study in general: Highest clonality occurred in KRAS-mutant, not EGFR-mutant or double wild-type, nodules. Normal lung had the highest top T cell clone frequencies.

Premalignant or tumor cells were enriched by macro-dissection after pathologic assessment. Sequencing input: FFPE invasive lung adenocarcinoma tissue. The receptor comes from a person aged 55 to 75 with lung adenocarcinoma. The V and J genes are TRBV7-6 and TRBJ1-4; D is uncertain. The CDR3 is CASSPSTLATNEKLFF. CDR3 DNA sequence: TGTGCCAGCAGCCCCTCGACTTTAGCAACTAATGAAAAACTGTTTTTT. The full variable domain, rest sourced from reference TRBV7-6 and TRBJ1-4, is GAGVSQSPRYKVTKRGQDVALRCDPISGHVSLYWYRQALGQGPEFLTYFNYEAQQDKSGLPNDRFSAERPEGSISTLTIQRTEQRDSAMYRCASSPSTLATNEKLFFGSGTQLSVL.